Shown below are 6 T cell receptor beta chains from a single sample sequenced in a study of PD-1 blockade in classical Hodgkin lymphoma. Each patient's relapse followed autologous stem cell transplantation, and brentuximab vedotin exposure varied. The assay was immunoSEQ multiplex PCR, and TCRdb's table has in-frame clones only and misses some. The sample shows some 10,000 clones, less than 80% of them seen only once. This specimen consisted of peripheral blood mononuclear cells (PBMCs), obtained at baseline. The receptors originated from a human donor with classical Hodgkin lymphoma.

This clone was observed a single time. This chain uses TRBV6-4 with TRBJ2-3; weak D call: TRBD2 (5 bases). V lost 0 bases to trimming and J lost 2 bases, with 12 bases between them. CDR1 and CDR2 from the germline V gene are MRHNA and SNTAGT. CDR3 size: 16 residues. CDR3 DNA: TGTGCCAGCAGTGACTCTCGGGGTTCGTTCACAGATACGCAGTATTTT. Translating it yields CASSDSRGSFTDTQYF.

The rearrangement links TRBV11-3 to TRBJ2-1; TRBD1 is a possible D gene (5 bases). Deletions cut 5 bases from V and 2 bases from J, with 13 bases between. The CDR3 extends over 15 amino acids. Germline V lookup: CDR1 SGHNT, CDR2 YENEEA. The DNA of the CDR3 is TGTGCCAGCAGCCCTGGGGCTGTCGCCTACAATGAGCAGTTCTTC. It is translated as CASSPGAVAYNEQFF. Using reference TRBV11-3 and TRBJ2-1 for the parts outside the CDR3, the full variable domain is EAGVVQSPRYKIIEKKQPVAFWCNPISGHNTLYWYLQNLGQGPELLIRYENEEAVDDSQLPKDRFSAERLKGVDSTLKIQPAELGDSAVYLCASSPGAVAYNEQFFGPGTRLTVL.

The chain recombines TRBV29-1 with TRBJ2-1; a weak D match, TRBD2 (6 bases). Trimming removed 3 bases at V and 6 bases at J, with 15 bases between. In germline, CDR1 is SQVTM, CDR2 ANQGSEA. This CDR3 is built from 14 residues. The CDR3 nucleotides read TGCAGCGTTGAGATTCGGGAGAGATTCAATGAGCAGTTCTTC. Protein: CSVEIRERFNEQFF.

This rearrangement joins TRBV2 to TRBJ2-6; D is uncertain. The V and J ends lost 8 bases and 0 bases respectively, with 11 bases between them. The CDR3 extends over 15 amino acids. Germline lookup yields CDR1 SNHLY and CDR2 FYNNEI. The CDR3 nucleotides read TGTGCCAGCCGGCTCTCAGACTCTGGGGCCAACGTCCTGACTTTC. It specifies CASRLSDSGANVLTF.

This clone was observed a few times. V and J are TRBV4-1 and TRBJ1-5; D is uncertain. There are 13 residues in the CDR3. Trimming took off 1 base at V and 7 bases at J, with 8 bases between the two ends. Germline CDR1 and CDR2: MGHRA and YSYEKL. The CDR3 reads CASSQGFSQPQHF. For the CDR3, the DNA is TGCGCCAGCAGCCAAGGGTTTTCGCAGCCCCAGCATTTT.

This chain uses TRBV6-6 with TRBJ1-4; 8 nucleotides match TRBD1. The ends lost 6 bases at V and 5 bases at J; junction bases unmatched: 5. The germline V gene has CDR1 MNHNY and CDR2 SVGAGI (reference sequence). This CDR3 is 14 amino acids long. The CDR3 reads CASRWTGSNEKLFF. For the CDR3, the DNA is TGTGCCAGCAGGTGGACAGGGTCGAATGAAAAACTGTTTTTT.